Below, one T cell receptor (beta chain) is given with its context. These data belong to a study of shared clonotypes between healthy human individuals. The germline V gene has CDR1 KGHSH and CDR2 LQKENI. The germline V and J ends were trimmed by 3 bases and 0 bases, with 11 bases remaining between them. CDR3 length equals 15 residues. TCRdb keeps only in-frame clones here, not all; method: immunoSEQ multiplex PCR. The sample comprises 300,000 to 400,000 clones, about 74% of which are singletons, and approximately 10% rests with the top ten. Sequencing was performed on memory CD4+ T cells sorted from blood. As to subset: CD45RA-negative fraction. The sequence was obtained from a man aged 30 to 45 in good health. This sequence joins TRBV18 and TRBJ1-2; D is uncertain. CDR3 sequence (DNA): TGTGCCAGCTCACCGGCGGGGTATACTAACTATGGCTACACCTTC. Residues: CASSPAGYTNYGYTF.